Listed below are T cell receptor beta chains from one sample, sequenced in a study of control samples from healthy donors and cancer patients. Method: immunoSEQ multiplex PCR; TCRdb's copy keeps in-frame clones and lacks some. The sample has about 100,000 clones, about 89% seen once. Sequencing was done on a sample of blood. These receptors all stem from a young man in good health. Each CDR3 is given with its conserved first and last residue. D genes are given only for firm matches. Clone size is shown for a subset of rows, as once, few, many or a class of expanded clone.

D gene: -; clone size: -; J gene: TRBJ2-1; V gene: TRBV5-1; CDR3 DNA: TGCGCCAGCAGCACTAGGATCAGCTCCTACAATGAGCAGTTCTTC; CDR3 protein: CASSTRISSYNEQFF
D gene: TRBD2; clone size: -; J gene: TRBJ2-1; V gene: TRBV7-2; CDR3 DNA: TGTGCCAGCAGCTTAGACGGACTAGCGGGAGAGGGTGAGCAGTTCTTC; CDR3 protein: CASSLDGLAGEGEQFF
D gene: -; clone size: -; J gene: TRBJ2-2; V gene: TRBV15; CDR3 DNA: TGTGCCACCAGCAGAGGTTACGGCAGAAGCACCGGGGAGCTGTTTTTT; CDR3 protein: CATSRGYGRSTGELFF
D gene: -; clone size: -; J gene: TRBJ1-2; V gene: TRBV3-1/TRBV3-2; CDR3 DNA: TGTGCCAGCAGCCCGCGCCACAGCGACGGCTACACCTTC; CDR3 protein: CASSPRHSDGYTF
D gene: -; clone size: -; J gene: TRBJ1-5; V gene: TRBV10-3; CDR3 DNA: TGTGCCATCAGTAAAGACTCGGACAGCTTCGAGCATTTT; CDR3 protein: CAISKDSDSFEHF
D gene: -; clone size: -; J gene: TRBJ1-3; V gene: TRBV18; CDR3 DNA: TGTGCCAGCTCTCCCGACAGGACGGGAAACACCATATATTTT; CDR3 protein: CASSPDRTGNTIYF
D gene: TRBD1; clone size: -; J gene: TRBJ2-7; V gene: TRBV5-1; CDR3 DNA: TGCGCCAGCAGCCGCGGACAGGGGGACTACGAGCAGTACTTC; CDR3 protein: CASSRGQGDYEQYF
D gene: -; clone size: -; J gene: TRBJ2-1; V gene: TRBV6-5; CDR3 DNA: TGTGCCACTCACGGGGGCGCTGAGCAGTTCTTC; CDR3 protein: CATHGGAEQFF
D gene: -; clone size: -; J gene: TRBJ1-1; V gene: TRBV15; CDR3 DNA: TGTGCCACCAGCAGGGGGACCCGCACTGAAGCTTTCTTT; CDR3 protein: CATSRGTRTEAFF
D gene: -; clone size: -; J gene: TRBJ2-7; V gene: TRBV11-2; CDR3 DNA: TGTGCCAGCAGCCTTAACAACAGGCTCAGTGTATTC; CDR3 protein: CASSLNNRLSVF
D gene: TRBD2; clone size: -; J gene: TRBJ2-1; V gene: TRBV7-8; CDR3 DNA: TGTGCCGCGGGGGGCGGGATGTACAATGAGCAGTTCTTC; CDR3 protein: CAAGGGMYNEQFF
D gene: -; clone size: -; J gene: TRBJ1-2; V gene: TRBV3-1/TRBV3-2; CDR3 DNA: TGTGCCAGCAGCCAGGACGGGTACTATGGCTACACCTTC; CDR3 protein: CASSQDGYYGYTF
D gene: -; clone size: -; J gene: TRBJ2-1; V gene: TRBV11-2; CDR3 DNA: TGTGCCAGCAGCCAAGTACTAGCCGATGAGCAGTTCTTC; CDR3 protein: CASSQVLADEQFF
D gene: -; clone size: -; J gene: TRBJ2-3; V gene: TRBV7-8; CDR3 DNA: TGTGCCAGCAGTTTAGACCGGCTTCCACCGGTTACGCAGTATTTT; CDR3 protein: CASSLDRLPPVTQYF
D gene: TRBD2; clone size: -; J gene: TRBJ2-5; V gene: TRBV11-2; CDR3 DNA: TGTGCCAGCAGCCGCGGACTAGCGGGGGTAACCCAAGAGACCCAGTACTTC; CDR3 protein: CASSRGLAGVTQETQYF
D gene: -; clone size: -; J gene: TRBJ2-7; V gene: TRBV7-9; CDR3 DNA: TGTGCCAGCAGCTTAGTACAGGGCGCGGTCTACGAGCAGTACTTC; CDR3 protein: CASSLVQGAVYEQYF
D gene: -; clone size: -; J gene: TRBJ1-2; V gene: TRBV3-1/TRBV3-2; CDR3 DNA: TGTGCCAGCAGCCAAGGGGGTTATGGCTACACCTTC; CDR3 protein: CASSQGGYGYTF
D gene: TRBD1; clone size: -; J gene: TRBJ2-5; V gene: TRBV25-1; CDR3 DNA: TGTGCCAGCAGTGAATTAGGACAGGTCCAAGAGACCCAGTACTTC; CDR3 protein: CASSELGQVQETQYF
D gene: TRBD1; clone size: -; J gene: TRBJ2-7; V gene: TRBV3-1/TRBV3-2; CDR3 DNA: TGTGCCAGCAGCCAAAGGACAGGGACCCACGAGCAGTACTTC; CDR3 protein: CASSQRTGTHEQYF
D gene: -; clone size: -; J gene: TRBJ1-1; V gene: TRBV28; CDR3 DNA: TGTGCCAGCAGTTACCATGCTGAAGCTTTCTTT; CDR3 protein: CASSYHAEAFF
D gene: TRBD1; clone size: -; J gene: TRBJ2-3; V gene: TRBV15; CDR3 DNA: TGTGCCACCGGGACAGGGGGGGGATCAGATACGCAGTATTTT; CDR3 protein: CATGTGGGSDTQYF
D gene: TRBD1; clone size: -; J gene: TRBJ2-7; V gene: TRBV3-1/TRBV3-2; CDR3 DNA: TGTGCCAGCAGCCGGGATTTGGGACAGGGGGCCTTGAACTTCGAGCAGTACTTC; CDR3 protein: CASSRDLGQGALNFEQYF
D gene: -; clone size: -; J gene: TRBJ2-3; V gene: TRBV6-5; CDR3 DNA: TGTGCCAGCGGCCGTGATTCGAGGGGACCAGATACGCAGTATTTT; CDR3 protein: CASGRDSRGPDTQYF
D gene: -; clone size: once; J gene: TRBJ2-7; V gene: TRBV6-5; CDR3 DNA: TGTGCCAGCAGTTACGATCCCCATGGAACCTACGAGCAGTACTTC; CDR3 protein: CASSYDPHGTYEQYF
D gene: TRBD2; clone size: -; J gene: TRBJ2-1; V gene: TRBV7-9; CDR3 DNA: TGTGCCAGCAGCTCGACTAGCCGGTGGGAGCAGTTCTTC; CDR3 protein: CASSSTSRWEQFF
D gene: TRBD1; clone size: -; J gene: TRBJ1-3; V gene: TRBV28; CDR3 DNA: TGTGCCAGCAGTATGGGACAGGGGGAGAACACCATATATTTT; CDR3 protein: CASSMGQGENTIYF
D gene: -; clone size: -; J gene: TRBJ1-2; V gene: TRBV3-1/TRBV3-2; CDR3 DNA: TGTGCCAGCAGCCAGACAGGTGTTGGCTACACCTTC; CDR3 protein: CASSQTGVGYTF